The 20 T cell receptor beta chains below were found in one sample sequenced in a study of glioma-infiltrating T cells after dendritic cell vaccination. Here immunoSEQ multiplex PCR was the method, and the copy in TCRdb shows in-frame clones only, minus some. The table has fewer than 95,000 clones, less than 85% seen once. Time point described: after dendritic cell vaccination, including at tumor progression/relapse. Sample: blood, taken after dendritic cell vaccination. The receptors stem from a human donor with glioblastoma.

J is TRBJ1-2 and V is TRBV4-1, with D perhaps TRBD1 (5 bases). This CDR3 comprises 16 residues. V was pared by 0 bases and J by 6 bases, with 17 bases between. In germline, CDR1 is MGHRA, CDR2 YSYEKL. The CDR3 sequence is CASSQDDRSQDNGYTF. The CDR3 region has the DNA TGCGCCAGCAGCCAAGATGACCGGTCACAGGACAATGGCTACACCTTC.

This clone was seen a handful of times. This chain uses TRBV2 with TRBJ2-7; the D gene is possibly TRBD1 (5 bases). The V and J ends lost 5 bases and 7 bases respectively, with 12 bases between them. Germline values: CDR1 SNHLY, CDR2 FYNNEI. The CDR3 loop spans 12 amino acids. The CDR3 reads CASSYRSPEQYF. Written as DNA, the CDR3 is TGTGCCAGCAGTTACAGGTCCCCTGAGCAGTACTTC. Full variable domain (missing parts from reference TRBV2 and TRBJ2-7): EPEVTQTPSHQVTQMGQEVILRCVPISNHLYFYWYRQILGQKVEFLVSFYNNEISEKSEIFDDQFSVERPDGSNFTLKIRSTKLEDSAMYFCASSYRSPEQYFGPGTRLTVT.

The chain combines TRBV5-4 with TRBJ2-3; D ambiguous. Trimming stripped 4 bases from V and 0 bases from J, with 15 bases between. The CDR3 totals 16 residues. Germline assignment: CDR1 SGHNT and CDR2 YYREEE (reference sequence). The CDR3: CASSPSVTSSTDTQYF. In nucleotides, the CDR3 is TGTGCCAGCAGCCCTAGTGTAACCTCTAGCACAGATACGCAGTATTTT.

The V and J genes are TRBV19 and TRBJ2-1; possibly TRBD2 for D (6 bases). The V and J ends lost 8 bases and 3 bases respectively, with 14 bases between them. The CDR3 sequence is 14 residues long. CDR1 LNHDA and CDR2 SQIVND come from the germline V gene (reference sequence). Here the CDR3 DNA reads TGTGCCAGTCTCCAAGGAGGGATCTACAATGAGCAGTTCTTC. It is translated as CASLQGGIYNEQFF.

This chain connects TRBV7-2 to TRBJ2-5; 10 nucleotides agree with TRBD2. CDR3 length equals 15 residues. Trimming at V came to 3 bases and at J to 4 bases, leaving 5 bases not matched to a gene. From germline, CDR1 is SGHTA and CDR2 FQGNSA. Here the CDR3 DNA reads TGTGCCAGCAGCTTGGGGACTAGCGCATCAGAGACCCAGTACTTC. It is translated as CASSLGTSASETQYF.

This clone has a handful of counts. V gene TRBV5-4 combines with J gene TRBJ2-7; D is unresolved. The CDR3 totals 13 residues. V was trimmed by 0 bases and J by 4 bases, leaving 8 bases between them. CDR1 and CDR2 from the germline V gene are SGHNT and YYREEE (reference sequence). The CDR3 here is CASSLAAGYEQYF. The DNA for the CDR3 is TGTGCCAGCAGCTTGGCGGCAGGATACGAGCAGTACTTC.

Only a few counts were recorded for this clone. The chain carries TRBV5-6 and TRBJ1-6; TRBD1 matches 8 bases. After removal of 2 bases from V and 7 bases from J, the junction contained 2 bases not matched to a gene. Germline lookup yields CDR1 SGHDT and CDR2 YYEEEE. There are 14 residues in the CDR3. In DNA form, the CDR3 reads TGTGCCAGCAGCTTTCGGACAGGGAATTCACCCCTCCACTTT. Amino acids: CASSFRTGNSPLHF.

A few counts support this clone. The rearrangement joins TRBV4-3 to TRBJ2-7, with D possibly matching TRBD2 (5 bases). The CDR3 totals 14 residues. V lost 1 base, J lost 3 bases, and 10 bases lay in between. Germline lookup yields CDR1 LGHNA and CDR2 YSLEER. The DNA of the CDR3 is TGCGCCAGCAGCCAAGCCCAGGAGGTCTACGAGCAGTACTTC. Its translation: CASSQAQEVYEQYF.

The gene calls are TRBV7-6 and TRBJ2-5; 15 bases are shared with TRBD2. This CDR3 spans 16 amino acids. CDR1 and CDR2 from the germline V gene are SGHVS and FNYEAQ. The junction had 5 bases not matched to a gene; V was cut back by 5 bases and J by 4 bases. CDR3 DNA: TGTGCCAGCAGCGCTGGGACTAGCGGGAGGAGAGAGACCCAGTACTTC. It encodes CASSAGTSGRRETQYF. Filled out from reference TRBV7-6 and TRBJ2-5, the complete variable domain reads GAGVSQSPRYKVTKRGQDVALRCDPISGHVSLYWYRQALGQGPEFLTYFNYEAQQDKSGLPNDRFSAERPEGSISTLTIQRTEQRDSAMYRCASSAGTSGRRETQYFGPGTRLLVL.

CDR3 nucleotides: TGTGCCAGCAGGAACCCCGGGGAAGGGGGCACCGGGGAGCTGTTTTTT. Translated, it gives CASRNPGEGGTGELFF. The gene calls are TRBV25-1 and TRBJ2-2; TRBD1 might be the D (6 bases). This CDR3 has 16 residues. CDR1 MGHDK and CDR2 SYGVNS come from the germline V gene. Trimming stripped 6 bases from V and 4 bases from J, with 18 bases between.

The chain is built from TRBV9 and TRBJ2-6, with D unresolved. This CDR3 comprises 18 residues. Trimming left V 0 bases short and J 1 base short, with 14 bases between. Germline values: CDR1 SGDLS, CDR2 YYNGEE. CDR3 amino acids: CASSVGATTTSGANVLTF. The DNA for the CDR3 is TGTGCCAGCAGCGTAGGGGCTACCACAACGTCTGGGGCCAACGTCCTGACTTTC.

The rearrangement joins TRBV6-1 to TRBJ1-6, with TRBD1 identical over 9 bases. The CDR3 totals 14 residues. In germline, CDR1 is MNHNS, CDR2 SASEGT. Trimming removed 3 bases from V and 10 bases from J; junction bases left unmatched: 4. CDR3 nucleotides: TGTGCCAGCAGTGAGGGGACAGGGAGCTCACCCCTCCACTTT. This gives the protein CASSEGTGSSPLHF.

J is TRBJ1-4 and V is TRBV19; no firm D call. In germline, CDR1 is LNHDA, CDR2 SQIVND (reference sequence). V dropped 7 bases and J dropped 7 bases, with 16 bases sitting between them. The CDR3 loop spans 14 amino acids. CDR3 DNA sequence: TGTGCCAGTAAACCCGGGTCAAGCGTTGAAAAACTGTTTTTT. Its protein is CASKPGSSVEKLFF.

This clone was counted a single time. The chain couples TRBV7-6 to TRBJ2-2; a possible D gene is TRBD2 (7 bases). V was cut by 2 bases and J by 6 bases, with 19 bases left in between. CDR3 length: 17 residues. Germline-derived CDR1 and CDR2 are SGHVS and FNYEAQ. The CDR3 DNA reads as TGTGCCAGCAGCTTACTTCGTGGGGGGGCAGCAGCCGGGGAGCTGTTTTTT. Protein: CASSLLRGGAAAGELFF.

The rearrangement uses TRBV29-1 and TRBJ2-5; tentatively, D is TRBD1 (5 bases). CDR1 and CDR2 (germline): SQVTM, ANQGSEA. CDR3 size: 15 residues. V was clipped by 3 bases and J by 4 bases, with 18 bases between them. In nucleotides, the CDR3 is TGCAGCGTTGAGCTCACTTCCGGGCAGGGAGAGACCCAGTACTTC. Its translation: CSVELTSGQGETQYF.

The DNA for the CDR3 is TGTGCCAGCACGGGACTAGCGGCGTACGAGCAGTACTTC. This gives the protein CASTGLAAYEQYF. This sequence joins TRBV2 and TRBJ2-7; TRBD2 agrees at 11 bases. The CDR3 is 13 amino acids. Looked up from germline, CDR1 is SNHLY and CDR2 is FYNNEI. J was trimmed by 4 bases and V by 7 bases; bases with no gene match: 3.

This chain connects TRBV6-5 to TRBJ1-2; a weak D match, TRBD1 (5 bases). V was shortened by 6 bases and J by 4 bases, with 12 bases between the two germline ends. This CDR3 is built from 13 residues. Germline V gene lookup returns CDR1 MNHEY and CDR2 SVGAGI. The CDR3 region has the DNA TGTGCCAGCAGCGAACAGGAGATCTATGGCTACACCTTC. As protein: CASSEQEIYGYTF.

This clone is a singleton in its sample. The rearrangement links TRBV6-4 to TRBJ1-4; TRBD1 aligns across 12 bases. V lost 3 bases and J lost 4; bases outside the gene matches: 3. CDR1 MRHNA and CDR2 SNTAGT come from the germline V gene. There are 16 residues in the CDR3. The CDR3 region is CASSEGQGAFNEKLFF. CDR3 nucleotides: TGTGCCAGCAGTGAGGGACAGGGGGCCTTTAATGAAAAACTGTTTTTT.

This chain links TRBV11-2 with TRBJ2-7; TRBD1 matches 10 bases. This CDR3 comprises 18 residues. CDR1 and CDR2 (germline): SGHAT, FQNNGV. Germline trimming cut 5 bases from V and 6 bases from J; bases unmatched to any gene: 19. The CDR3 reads CASSRSSTTGQGTGEQYF. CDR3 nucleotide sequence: TGTGCCAGCAGCCGTTCCTCCACGACGGGACAGGGGACCGGCGAGCAGTACTTC.

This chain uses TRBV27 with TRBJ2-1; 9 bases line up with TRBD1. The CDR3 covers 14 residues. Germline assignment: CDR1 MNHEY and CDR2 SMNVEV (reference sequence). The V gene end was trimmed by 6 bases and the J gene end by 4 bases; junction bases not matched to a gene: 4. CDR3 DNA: TGTGCCAGCAGCACCGGGACAGGGTACAATGAGCAGTTCTTC. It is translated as CASSTGTGYNEQFF.